These 18 T cell receptor beta chains were sequenced from one sample in a study of T cell responses to AZD1222 COVID-19 vaccine. This table comes from immunoSEQ multiplex PCR, and its TCRdb copy is limited to in-frame clones, with some not included. The table includes 120,000 or so clones, roughly 88% detected once. The sequencing here drew on peripheral blood, taken on day 0 of MenACWY control vaccination. The receptors were gathered from an adult in good health.

This chain joins TRBV5-1 and TRBJ2-3; 9 nucleotides line up with TRBD1. V shed 5 bases and J 2 bases; nucleotides not matched to a gene: 3. CDR1 SGHRS and CDR2 YFSETQ come from the germline V gene. The CDR3 runs to 14 residues. CDR3 sequence: CASRRTGDTDTQYF. The CDR3 DNA reads TGCGCCAGCAGACGGACAGGGGACACAGATACGCAGTATTTT. Complete variable domain (other parts from reference TRBV5-1 and TRBJ2-3): KAGVTQTPRYLIKTRGQQVTLSCSPISGHRSVSWYQQTPGQGLQFLFEYFSETQRNKGNFPGRFSGRQFSNSRSEMNVSTLELGDSALYLCASRRTGDTDTQYFGPGTRLTVL.

The V call is TRBV4-3, the J call TRBJ2-1, with D perhaps matching TRBD1 (5 bases). The CDR3 runs 17 residues. Germline-derived CDR1 and CDR2 are LGHNA and YSLEER. Deletions cut 0 bases from V and 0 bases from J, with 12 bases between. CDR3: CASSQEGGRGSYNEQFF. In nucleotides, the CDR3 is TGCGCCAGCAGCCAAGAAGGCGGAAGGGGCTCCTACAATGAGCAGTTCTTC.

The rearrangement uses TRBV5-1 and TRBJ2-7; no reliable D call. This CDR3 contains 11 residues. Germline-derived CDR1 and CDR2 are SGHRS and YFSETQ. Deletions cut 7 bases from V and 5 bases from J, with 10 bases between. DNA of the CDR3: TGCGCCAGCCGTGGGGTTGACGAGCAGTACTTC. Translated, it gives CASRGVDEQYF.

The chain has TRBV27 and TRBJ1-1; D remains ambiguous. Germline CDR1 is MNHEY and CDR2 is SMNVEV (reference sequence). This CDR3 spans 14 amino acids. Trimming removed 5 bases at V and 1 base at J, with 11 bases between. In DNA, the CDR3 is TGTGCCAGCAGTCCCCCGACACGGAACACTGAAGCTTTCTTT. Amino acid sequence: CASSPPTRNTEAFF.

The table lists this clone with a few counts. The rearrangement joins TRBV11-2 to TRBJ1-1; the D is unclear. V was shortened by 6 bases and J by 4 bases, with 9 bases between the two germline ends. Germline CDR1 is SGHAT and CDR2 is FQNNGV. The CDR3 is 12 residues long. Here the CDR3 DNA reads TGTGCCAGCAGACACACAGCCACTGAAGCTTTCTTT. Translation: CASRHTATEAFF.

This chain connects TRBV5-4 to TRBJ2-3; D is unclear. The ends were cut back, 1 base at V and 4 bases at J, with 4 bases in the middle. The CDR3 loop spans 12 amino acids. Germline V gives CDR1 SGHNT, CDR2 YYREEE (reference sequence). The CDR3, as DNA: TGTGCCAGCAGCTTGTCCTCAGATACGCAGTATTTT. It encodes CASSLSSDTQYF. Looking up the rest from reference TRBV5-4 and TRBJ2-3 gives the full variable domain: ETGVTQSPTHLIKTRGQQVTLRCSSQSGHNTVSWYQQALGQGPQFIFQYYREEENGRGNFPPRFSGLQFPNYSSELNVNALELDDSALYLCASSLSSDTQYFGPGTRLTVL.

This clone has just one count. The chain carries TRBV5-1 and TRBJ2-7, with D unresolved. Deletions cut 0 bases from V and 1 base from J, with 11 bases between. This CDR3 region has 15 residues. Germline lookup yields CDR1 SGHRS and CDR2 YFSETQ. The CDR3 region has the DNA TGCGCCAGCAGCTTGGAGGTGAGAGGTTCCTACGAGCAGTACTTC. Protein: CASSLEVRGSYEQYF.

The J gene is TRBJ2-1, the V gene TRBV3-1 (or the pseudogene TRBV3-2); the D is unclear. Germline lookup yields CDR1 LGHDT and CDR2 YNNKEL (reference sequence). The CDR3 sequence is 12 residues long. V was clipped by 3 bases and J by 5 bases, with 5 bases between them. Here the CDR3 reads CASSQTDNEQFF. The CDR3 coding sequence is TGTGCCAGCAGCCAGACTGACAATGAGCAGTTCTTC.

This sequence joins TRBV7-9 and TRBJ1-4, with D unresolved. This CDR3 contains 17 residues. The germline gives CDR1 SEHNR, CDR2 FQNEAQ (reference sequence). V was cut by 5 bases and J by 0 bases, with 16 bases left in between. CDR3 coding DNA: TGTGCCAGCAGCCCCATGGTGGATTGGCCAACTAATGAAAAACTGTTTTTT. Protein product: CASSPMVDWPTNEKLFF.

The CDR3 DNA reads as TGTGCCAGCAGTCCGACAGGGGCCAATGAGCAGTTCTTC. This encodes CASSPTGANEQFF. The chain recombines TRBV27 with TRBJ2-1; TRBD1 agrees at 8 bases. This CDR3 is built from 13 residues. Germline loops: CDR1 MNHEY, CDR2 SMNVEV (reference sequence). V lost 5 bases, J lost 6 bases, and 3 bases stayed unmatched.

This chain links TRBV5-1 with TRBJ2-5, with 10 bases fitting TRBD1. Trimming removed 4 bases from V and 4 bases from J; junction bases left unmatched: 1. CDR1 is SGHRS, CDR2 YFSETQ, per germline. The CDR3 is 13 residues long. The DNA for the CDR3 is TGCGCCAGCAGCCGGGACAGGGGAGAGACCCAGTACTTC. Protein sequence: CASSRDRGETQYF.

The CDR3 spells CASSYSGSYEVGTQYF. As DNA, the CDR3 is TGTGCCAGCAGCTATAGCGGGAGCTACGAGGTCGGGACCCAGTACTTC. The rearrangement joins TRBV4-2 to TRBJ2-5; 9 bases align to TRBD2. The CDR3 has 16 amino acids. Trimming at V came to 5 bases and at J to 7 bases, leaving 14 bases not matched to a gene. CDR1 and CDR2 (germline): LGHNA, YNFKEQ.

The chain carries TRBV3-1 (or the pseudogene TRBV3-2) and TRBJ2-7; TRBD2 might be the D (5 bases). The CDR3 length is 15 residues. V shed 2 bases and J shed 5 bases, with 16 bases lying between them. CDR1 and CDR2 (germline): LGHDT, YNNKEL (reference sequence). CDR3 sequence reads: CASSQQPGLRNEQYF. Here the CDR3 DNA reads TGTGCCAGCAGCCAACAACCGGGATTGAGAAACGAGCAGTACTTC.

The gene calls are TRBV7-2 and TRBJ2-6; 7 bases line up with TRBD1. Germline V CDR1 and CDR2: SGHTA, FQGNSA. The CDR3 contains 18 residues. V lost 1 base and J lost 0; bases outside the gene matches: 6. Written as DNA, the CDR3 is TGTGCCAGCAGCTTAGTGGCAGGGGGTTACTCTGGGGCCAACGTCCTGACTTTC. It specifies CASSLVAGGYSGANVLTF.

This clone was counted a single time. The rearrangement links TRBV28 to TRBJ2-7, with TRBD2 as a possible D gene (5 bases). V was cut by 5 bases and J by 3 bases, with 23 bases left in between. CDR1 and CDR2 (germline): MDHEN, SYDVKM. This CDR3 is 17 amino acids long. For the CDR3, the DNA is TGTGCCAGCAGTGCCAATGGAGGTACCGGGTATCTCTACGAGCAGTACGTC. It specifies CASSANGGTGYLYEQYV.

This clone appeared once. The gene calls are TRBV7-2 and TRBJ2-5, with 8 bases matching TRBD2. The ends lost 5 bases at V and 1 base at J; junction bases unmatched: 6. This CDR3 is 15 amino acids long. CDR1 is SGHTA and CDR2 is FQGNSA in the germline V gene. The CDR3 region has the DNA TGTGCCAGCAGCCGGAGGCTAGCGGGCCAAGAGACCCAGTACTTC. Translating gives CASSRRLAGQETQYF.

This clone came up a few times. The V call is TRBV6-5, the J call TRBJ2-6; 8 nucleotides align to TRBD2. V was pared by 9 bases and J by 2 bases, with 6 bases of the junction left unmatched. The V gene's germline CDR1 is MNHEY and CDR2 SVGAGI. The CDR3 sequence is 15 residues long. CDR3 coding DNA: TGTGCCAGTGCGGGGGGCCTGCCTGGGGCCAACGTCCTGACTTTC. Its protein is CASAGGLPGANVLTF.

The chain links TRBV5-8 to TRBJ2-5, with a possible D match to TRBD2 (6 bases). The germline CDR1 and CDR2 sequences are SGHTS and YDEGEE. The CDR3 length is 13 residues. The V gene lost 4 bases and the J gene lost 5 bases, with 12 bases spanning the gap. The CDR3 bases are TGTGCCAGCAGCCGGGACTTGGGGGAGACCCAGTACTTC. Translation: CASSRDLGETQYF.